This T cell receptor beta chain was sequenced during a study of shared clonotypes between healthy human individuals. The repertoire was sequenced with immunoSEQ multiplex PCR; TCRdb's copy has only in-frame clones and lacks some. In the table there are about 1.1 million clones, around 78% of which are singletons. This clone occurred a few times. Other nucleotide sequences in the sample specify the same CDR3. CDR1 KGHSH and CDR2 LQKENI come from the germline V gene. The CDR3 consists of 16 residues. Deletions cut 3 bases from V and 2 bases from J, with 13 bases between. The sequenced sample consisted of memory CD4+ T cells from PBMCs. Subset described: CD45RA-negative fraction. This chain links TRBV18 with TRBJ2-2; D might be TRBD1 (6 bases). This TCR came from a man aged 18 to 29 in good health. Some clones in this sample may be carry-over from other donors' samples. The CDR3, as DNA: TGTGCCAGCTCACCCCCGGACAGATTAAACACCGGGGAGCTGTTTTTT. Translating it yields CASSPPDRLNTGELFF.